This TCR beta chain was identified in a study of breast tumors, draining lymph nodes, adjacent tissues. Germline V gene sequence: CDR1 SGDLS, CDR2 YYNGEE. The CDR3 contains 16 residues. With 3 bases removed from V and 0 bases from J, the gap between germline ends came to 14 bases. TCRdb used MiXCR to reprocess the multiplex PCR reads, holding one entry per CDR3 protein. The data contain some 120,000 distinct CDR3 sequences, nearly 20% of them singletons. Samples came from axillary lymph nodes draining the breast cancer. General observations from the study: Tumor TCR diversity was below lymph nodes but above nontumor tissue. The lymph node origin of tumor T cells was framed as consistent with a hypothesis, not demonstrated. Tumor and nontumor repertoires were significantly more similar in luminal-like than in basal-like breast cancer. Findings are consistent with lymph node origin and intratumoral expansion of most tumor T cells.

This clonotype was found many times. As yet, its antigen is unknown. Sequenced input: axillary lymph node tissue. The sequence derives from a female donor with breast cancer. Some clones in this sample may be carry-over from other donors' samples. The chain recombines TRBV9 with TRBJ2-3, with D perhaps assigned TRBD1 or TRBD2 (5 bases each). The CDR3 bases are TGTGCCAGCAGCGCCCCGCGTGGGGGAAGCACAGATACGCAGTATTTT. Translated, it gives CASSAPRGGSTDTQYF. Based on the CDR3 plus reference TRBV9 and TRBJ2-3, the full variable domain is DSGVTQTPKHLITATGQRVTLRCSPRSGDLSVYWYQQSLDQGLQFLIQYYNGEERAKGNILERFSAQQFPDLHSELNLSSLELGDSALYFCASSAPRGGSTDTQYFGPGTRLTVL.